This T cell receptor beta chain came from a study of patients and donors after allogeneic stem cell transplantation. In its sample, this clonotype was seen many times. Germline values: CDR1 SGHKS, CDR2 YYEKEE (reference sequence). Trimming removed 0 bases at V and 0 bases at J, with 7 bases between. The CDR3 runs 15 residues. TCRdb reprocessed the RT-PCR reads via MiXCR and lists one record per CDR3 protein. The data show about 87,000 distinct CDR3 sequences, about 5% seen once. This receptor was taken from a human donor who was either an allogeneic HSCT recipient or a stem cell or donor lymphocyte infusion donor (not recorded which). It is not recorded whose cells these are; they may come from a transplant donor. The sequencing input was blood, either unsorted or a sorted T cell fraction (not recorded which). V and J are TRBV5-5 and TRBJ1-3; D not resolved. CDR3 sequence: CASSLGRSSGNTIYF. The CDR3 DNA sequence: TGTGCCAGCAGCTTGGGGAGATCCTCTGGAAACACCATATATTTT.